These 13 T cell receptor beta chains were sequenced from one sample in a study of cytomegalovirus exposure and HLA in healthy donors. The PCR employed 60 Vbeta primers together with 13 Jbeta primers. Only in-frame clones appear in the TCRdb table, and some are missing; sequencing was by immunoSEQ multiplex PCR. The sample lists 250,000 or so clones; over 65% were seen once. The sequencing input was PBMCs. These receptor sequences come from a human donor in good health.

This clone has just a few counts. This CDR3 is CASSWDRVSYEQYF. In nucleotides, the CDR3 is TGTGCCAGCAGCTGGGACAGGGTCTCCTACGAGCAGTACTTC. The chain uses TRBV7-2 and TRBJ2-7; 9 bases align to TRBD1. The CDR3 covers 14 residues. Germline trimming cut 4 bases from V and 0 bases from J; bases unmatched to any gene: 1. Germline V CDR1 and CDR2: SGHTA, FQGNSA.

The chain combines TRBV9 with TRBJ1-3; 7 bases fit TRBD1. Germline V CDR1 and CDR2: SGDLS, YYNGEE. V gave up 0 bases and J gave up 3 bases; unmatched junction bases: 6. The CDR3 sequence is 16 residues long. The chain's CDR3 is CASSVAEGAGGNTIYF. CDR3 bases: TGTGCCAGCAGCGTAGCCGAGGGGGCAGGTGGAAACACCATATATTTT. The variable domain in full, completed from reference TRBV9 and TRBJ1-3, reads DSGVTQTPKHLITATGQRVTLRCSPRSGDLSVYWYQQSLDQGLQFLIQYYNGEERAKGNILERFSAQQFPDLHSELNLSSLELGDSALYFCASSVAEGAGGNTIYFGEGSWLTVV.

The rearrangement uses TRBV18 and TRBJ2-5, with 12 nucleotides matching TRBD2. Trimming took 3 bases from V and 4 from J; bases not matched to a gene: 3. The germline CDR1 and CDR2 sequences are KGHSH and LQKENI. This CDR3 is built from 15 residues. The CDR3 DNA reads TGTGCCAGCTCACCCACTAGCGGGAGGTCAGAGACCCAGTACTTC. Protein: CASSPTSGRSETQYF.

Only one count was recorded for this clone. V gene TRBV7-3 combines with J gene TRBJ2-2; 12 bases agree with TRBD2. V was pared by 4 bases and J by 7 bases, with 4 bases of the junction left unmatched. The CDR3 spans 15 residues. Germline CDR1 is SGHTA and CDR2 is FQGTGA. CDR3 nucleotides: TGTGCCAGCAGCTCCGGACTAGCGGGATACGGGGAGCTGTTTTTT. Its protein product is CASSSGLAGYGELFF.

This chain links TRBV4-1 with TRBJ1-1, with D unresolved. From germline, CDR1 is MGHRA and CDR2 YSYEKL. This CDR3 has 16 residues. V lost 1 base to trimming and J lost 3 bases, with 15 bases between them. Written as DNA, the CDR3 is TGCGCCAGCAGCCAAGGGGCTTTCGTCCAGGACACTGAAGCTTTCTTT. It is translated as CASSQGAFVQDTEAFF.

The chain couples TRBV5-4 to TRBJ2-2; a weak D match, TRBD2 (5 bases). V was trimmed by 4 bases and J by 12 bases, leaving 13 bases between them. The CDR3 totals 12 residues. Looked up from germline, CDR1 is SGHNT and CDR2 is YYREEE (reference sequence). The CDR3 region is CASSRTERQLFF. DNA for the CDR3: TGTGCCAGCAGCCGTACAGAGCGGCAGCTGTTTTTT. The full variable domain, with the rest looked up from reference TRBV5-4 and TRBJ2-2, is ETGVTQSPTHLIKTRGQQVTLRCSSQSGHNTVSWYQQALGQGPQFIFQYYREEENGRGNFPPRFSGLQFPNYSSELNVNALELDDSALYLCASSRTERQLFFGEGSRLTVL.

This clone has a single count. The V gene is TRBV30, the J gene TRBJ2-5; TRBD1 agrees at 7 bases. Germline CDR1 and CDR2: GTSNPN and SVGIG (reference sequence). The V gene end was trimmed by 3 bases and the J gene end by 4 bases; junction bases not matched to a gene: 11. The CDR3 is 15 residues long. As DNA, the CDR3 is TGTGCCTGGAGCCCAGACAGGGTATCCGGAGAGACCCAGTACTTC. Its translation is CAWSPDRVSGETQYF.

The V and J genes are TRBV6-4 and TRBJ2-1; TRBD1 might be the D (5 bases). This CDR3 comprises 15 residues. Germline V gene data show CDR1 as MRHNA and CDR2 as SNTAGT. Between the trimmed V and J ends, which lost 6 bases and 3 bases, there was a span of 15 bases. The CDR3 DNA is TGTGCCAGCAGGGCAGGGTATTACGGCTACAATGAGCAGTTCTTC. Protein product: CASRAGYYGYNEQFF.

This chain joins TRBV19 and TRBJ2-7; 9 bases line up with TRBD1. Germline V lookup: CDR1 LNHDA, CDR2 SQIVND (reference sequence). This CDR3 has 15 residues. Losses at the gene ends were 0 bases for V and 2 bases for J; bases not matched to a gene: 2. For the CDR3, the DNA is TGTGCCAGTAGTATAGAGAGACAGGGGGCCTACGAGCAGTACTTC. It yields the protein CASSIERQGAYEQYF.

This rearrangement joins TRBV19 to TRBJ1-5; possibly TRBD1 for D (5 bases). V gave up 3 bases and J gave up 0 bases, with 24 bases separating them. Looked up from germline, CDR1 is LNHDA and CDR2 is SQIVND (reference sequence). This CDR3 has 20 residues. CDR3 amino acids: CASSMRRAGKPHNSNQPQHF. Written as DNA, the CDR3 is TGTGCCAGTAGTATGAGGAGGGCAGGGAAGCCACACAATAGCAATCAGCCCCAGCATTTT.

The gene calls are TRBV7-9 and TRBJ1-2; D may be TRBD1 (6 bases). Between the trimmed V and J ends, which lost 4 bases and 0 bases, there was a span of 9 bases. This CDR3 has 14 residues. The germline V gene encodes CDR1 SEHNR and CDR2 FQNEAQ (reference sequence). The CDR3 spells CASSWTEANYGYTF. DNA of the CDR3: TGTGCCAGCAGCTGGACAGAAGCTAACTATGGCTACACCTTC.

In its sample, this clone was seen once. The rearrangement links TRBV23-1 to TRBJ1-1, with unresolved D. TRBV23-1 is placed among ORFs of uncertain function. Trimming shortened V by 0 bases and J by 10 bases, and 27 bases separated the two germline ends. There are 18 residues in the CDR3. The CDR3 bases are TGCGCCAGCAGTCAATCAGGCGGCTCGTCCAACAGCAACCGGGGAGCTTTCTTT. Translating it yields CASSQSGGSSNSNRGAFF.

In DNA form, the CDR3 reads TGTGCCACCAGCAGTCAAAGGGGGTATGGCTACACCTTC. Protein product: CATSSQRGYGYTF. The chain joins TRBV15 to TRBJ1-2; maybe TRBD1 (6 bases). The V end lost 3 bases, the J end lost 5 bases, and 10 bases lay between the germline ends. Germline V lookup: CDR1 LNHNV, CDR2 YYDKDF (reference sequence). This CDR3 region has 13 residues.